Listed below are T cell receptor beta chains from one sample, sequenced in a study of blood T cell repertoires in COVID-19. TCRdb's copy holds only in-frame clones and misses some; the assay was immunoSEQ multiplex PCR. The table lists 98,000 or so clones, about 86% of them singletons, with 10% to 15% in the top ten. The sequenced material came from peripheral blood. These receptors were obtained from a woman aged 55-69 years in a cohort sampled during active or convalescent COVID-19. Both conserved end residues are part of each CDR3.

j_call v_call cdr3_aa
TRBJ1-1 TRBV19 CASSIFGREAFF
TRBJ1-5 TRBV7-6 CASSLDSGAAYQPQHF
TRBJ2-1 TRBV7-9 CASSLGGRGEKHNEQFF
TRBJ2-3 TRBV24-1 CATSEPFGRVDTDTQYF
TRBJ2-7 TRBV7-9 CASSQEDVAYEQYF
TRBJ1-3 TRBV5-1 CASSVQGVGSGNTIYF
TRBJ2-7 TRBV28 CASRGRGEHGTYEQYF
TRBJ2-2 TRBV19 CASTSPDRGNTGELFF
TRBJ1-4 TRBV29-1 CSGIEQGATNEKLFF
TRBJ2-1 TRBV7-2 CASSLATGGPGNEQFF
TRBJ2-7 TRBV9 CASSVVAGGNEQYF